Below, 9 T cell receptor beta chains from the same sample are listed, as sequenced in a study of OX40 agonist ivuxolimab in advanced cancers. Library creation used the immunoSEQ multiplex PCR assay. TCRdb's version of the immuneACCESS table is confined to in-frame rearrangements and falls short of the full clone set. An unresolved V gene accounts for under half of the shortfall where checked; the remainder is of unknown origin. Present in this sample are tens of thousands of clones, about nine tenths of which were seen just once. The ten largest clones add up to roughly 18% of the sample. Sample: CD4+ or CD8+ T cells sorted from blood, taken in a trial of the OX40 agonist ivuxolimab. The source is an adult with an advanced solid tumor such as melanoma, head and neck, liver or kidney cancer.

The rearrangement joins TRBV4-2 to TRBJ2-1; TRBD2 aligns across 10 bases. Per the germline V gene, CDR1 is LGHNA and CDR2 is YNFKEQ. CDR3 length: 16 amino acids. J lost 2 bases, V lost 4 bases, and 5 bases had no gene match. The CDR3 DNA is TGTGCCAGCAGCCCCCTACTAGCGGGAACCTACAATGAGCAGTTCTTC. Translation: CASSPLLAGTYNEQFF.

This clone was seen once. V is TRBV30 and J is TRBJ2-7; D might be TRBD1 (6 bases). The CDR3 is made up of 14 amino acids. Germline assignment: CDR1 GTSNPN and CDR2 SVGIG (reference sequence). Trimming stripped 1 base from V and 6 bases from J, with 16 bases between. The CDR3 coding sequence is TGTGCCTGGAGTGGTGGGGGCGCAGGGATCGAGCAGTACTTC. It specifies CAWSGGGAGIEQYF.

The chain joins TRBV28 to TRBJ1-6; D not resolved. Germline V gene lookup returns CDR1 MDHEN and CDR2 SYDVKM. The CDR3 loop spans 15 amino acids. Trimming cost V 1 base and J 10 bases, with 14 bases left between them. The CDR3 loop reads CASSLLSEVISPLHF. CDR3 DNA: TGTGCCAGCAGTTTATTATCTGAAGTGATCTCACCCCTCCACTTT.

This clone showed up just a few times. V gene TRBV18 combines with J gene TRBJ1-4; no clear D gene. This CDR3 has 15 residues. Germline V gene data show CDR1 as KGHSH and CDR2 as LQKENI. Between the trimmed V and J ends, which lost 0 bases and 0 bases, there was a span of 5 bases. CDR3 bases: TGTGCCAGCTCACCACCCCACGCAACTAATGAAAAACTGTTTTTT. It is translated as CASSPPHATNEKLFF.

J is TRBJ2-7 and V is TRBV4-3, with 9 bases identical to TRBD1. From germline, CDR1 is LGHNA and CDR2 YSLEER. J was trimmed by 3 bases and V by 0 bases; bases with no gene match: 3. CDR3 size: 15 residues. In nucleotides, the CDR3 is TGCGCCAGCAGCCAAGACTGGACAGGGGTCTACGAGCAGTACTTC. This gives the protein CASSQDWTGVYEQYF.

In DNA form, the CDR3 reads TGCGCCAGCAGGGGGGGTTGTGGGGAACCCAATCAGCCCCAGCATTTT. It codes for CASRGGCGEPNQPQHF. The V call is TRBV10-1, the J call TRBJ1-5; the D gene is possibly TRBD1 (5 bases). Germline V CDR1 and CDR2: WNHNN, SYGVQD (reference sequence). The length of the CDR3 is 16 residues. V was shortened by 6 bases and J by 3 bases, with 18 bases between the two germline ends.

The chain has TRBV13 and TRBJ2-7; D might be TRBD2 (6 bases). This CDR3 comprises 13 residues. V lost 5 bases and J lost 7, with 15 bases in between. The V gene's germline CDR1 is PRHDT and CDR2 FYEKMQ (reference sequence). The DNA for the CDR3 is TGTGCCAGCAGCGAGGCGGGATCGGGGGAGCAGTACTTC. It yields the protein CASSEAGSGEQYF.

J is TRBJ2-1 and V is TRBV5-1; the match to TRBD2 covers 13 bases. J was trimmed by 8 bases and V by 5 bases; bases with no gene match: 7. CDR3 length: 15 residues. Per germline, CDR1 SGHRS and CDR2 YFSETQ. CDR3 residues: CASRTGTSGIYEQFF. The CDR3 DNA reads TGCGCCAGCAGAACCGGGACTAGCGGGATTTATGAGCAGTTCTTC.

This sequence joins TRBV14 and TRBJ1-1, with D unresolved. The germline CDR1 and CDR2 sequences are SGHDN and FVKESK. The ends were cut back, 1 base at V and 10 bases at J, with 7 bases in the middle. There are 11 residues in the CDR3. CDR3 region: CASSQGRVAFF. Written as DNA, the CDR3 is TGTGCCAGCAGCCAAGGTAGGGTAGCTTTCTTT.